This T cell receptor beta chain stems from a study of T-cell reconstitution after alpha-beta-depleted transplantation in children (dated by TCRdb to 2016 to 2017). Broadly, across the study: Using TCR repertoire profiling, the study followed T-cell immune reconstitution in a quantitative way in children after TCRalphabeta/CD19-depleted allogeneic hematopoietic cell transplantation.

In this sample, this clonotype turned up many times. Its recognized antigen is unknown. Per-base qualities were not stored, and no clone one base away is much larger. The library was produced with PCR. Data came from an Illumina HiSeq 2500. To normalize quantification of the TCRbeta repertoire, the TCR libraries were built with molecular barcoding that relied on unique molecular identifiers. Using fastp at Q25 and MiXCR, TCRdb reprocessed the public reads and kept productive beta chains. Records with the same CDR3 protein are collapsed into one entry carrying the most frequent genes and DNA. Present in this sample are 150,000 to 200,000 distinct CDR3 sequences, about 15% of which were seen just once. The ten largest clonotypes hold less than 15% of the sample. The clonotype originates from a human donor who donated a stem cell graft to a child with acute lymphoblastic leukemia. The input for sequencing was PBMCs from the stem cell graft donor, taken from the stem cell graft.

The CDR3 region reads CASSPTRPYEQYF. Read as DNA, the sequence is TGTGCCAGCAGCCCTACCAGGCCCTACGAGCAGTACTTC. Recombination connected TRBV7-2 to TRBJ2-7, with an unclear D gene assignment. A distance of 10 bases separates the germline ends of V and J, which lose 5 bases and 2 bases respectively. CDR1 and CDR2 are read off the germline V gene as SGHTA and FQGNSA. From cysteine to phenylalanine, the CDR3 is 13 amino acids long. Just CDR3 DNA is preserved here, 39 bases in frame from base 1.